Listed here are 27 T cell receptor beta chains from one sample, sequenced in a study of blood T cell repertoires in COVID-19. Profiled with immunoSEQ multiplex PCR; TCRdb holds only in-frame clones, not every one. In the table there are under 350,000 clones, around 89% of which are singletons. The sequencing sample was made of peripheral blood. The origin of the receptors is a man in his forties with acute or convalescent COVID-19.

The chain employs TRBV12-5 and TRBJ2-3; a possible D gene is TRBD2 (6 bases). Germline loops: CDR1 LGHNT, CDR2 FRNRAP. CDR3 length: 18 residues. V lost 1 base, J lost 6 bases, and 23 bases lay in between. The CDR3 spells CASGLGPGDFRRDDTQYF. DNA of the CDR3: TGTGCTAGTGGTTTGGGACCGGGGGACTTCCGTAGGGATGATACGCAGTATTTT.

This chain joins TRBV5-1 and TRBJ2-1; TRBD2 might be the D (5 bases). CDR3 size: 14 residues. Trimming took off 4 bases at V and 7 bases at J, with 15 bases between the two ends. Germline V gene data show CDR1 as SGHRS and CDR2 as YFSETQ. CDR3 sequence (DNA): TGCGCCAGCAGCCGGACTCCATCGAGGAATGAGCAGTTCTTC. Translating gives CASSRTPSRNEQFF.

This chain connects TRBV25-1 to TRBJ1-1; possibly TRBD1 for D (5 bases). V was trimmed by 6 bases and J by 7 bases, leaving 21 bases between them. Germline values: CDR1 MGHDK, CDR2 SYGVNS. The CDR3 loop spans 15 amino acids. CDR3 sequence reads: CASSPRKGGALEAFF. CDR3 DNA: TGTGCCAGCAGCCCCCGGAAGGGTGGGGCACTTGAAGCTTTCTTT.

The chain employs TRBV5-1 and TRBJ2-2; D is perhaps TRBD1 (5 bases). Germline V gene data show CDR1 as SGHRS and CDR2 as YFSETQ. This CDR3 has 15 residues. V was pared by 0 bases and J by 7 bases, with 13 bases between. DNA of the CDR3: TGCGCCAGCAGCTTGGAGGCAGGGTATAACGGGGAGCTGTTTTTT. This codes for CASSLEAGYNGELFF.

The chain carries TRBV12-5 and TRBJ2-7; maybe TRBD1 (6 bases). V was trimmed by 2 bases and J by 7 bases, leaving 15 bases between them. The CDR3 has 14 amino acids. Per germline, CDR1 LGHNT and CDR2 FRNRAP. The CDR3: CASGLFRTAGEQYF. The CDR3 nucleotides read TGTGCTAGTGGTTTGTTCCGGACAGCTGGGGAGCAGTACTTC.

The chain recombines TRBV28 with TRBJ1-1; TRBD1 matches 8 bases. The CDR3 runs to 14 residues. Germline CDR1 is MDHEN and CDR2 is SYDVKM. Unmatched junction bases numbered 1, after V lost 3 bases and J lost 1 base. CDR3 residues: CASSFTGGNTEAFF. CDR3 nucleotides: TGTGCCAGCAGTTTTACAGGGGGGAACACTGAAGCTTTCTTT.

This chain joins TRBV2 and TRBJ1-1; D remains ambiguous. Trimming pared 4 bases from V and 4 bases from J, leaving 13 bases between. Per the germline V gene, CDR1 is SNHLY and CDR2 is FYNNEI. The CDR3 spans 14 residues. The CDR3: CASSGQRSVTEAFF. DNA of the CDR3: TGTGCCAGCAGTGGTCAGAGGTCGGTCACTGAAGCTTTCTTT.

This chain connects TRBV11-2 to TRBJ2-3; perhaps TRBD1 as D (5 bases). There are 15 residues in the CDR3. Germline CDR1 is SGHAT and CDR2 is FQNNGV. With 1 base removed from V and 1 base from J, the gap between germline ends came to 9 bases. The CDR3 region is CASSLVTGRTDTQYF. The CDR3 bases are TGTGCCAGCAGCTTAGTAACAGGCCGCACAGATACGCAGTATTTT.

The CDR3 region has the DNA TGTGCCAGCACCAGCGACCCCCGTAGCGATACGCAGTATTTT. Translating it yields CASTSDPRSDTQYF. This chain joins TRBV11-3 and TRBJ2-3; D gene uncertain. Germline-derived CDR1 and CDR2 are SGHNT and YENEEA. The CDR3 is 14 amino acids. The ends were cut back, 7 bases at V and 6 bases at J, with 17 bases in the middle.

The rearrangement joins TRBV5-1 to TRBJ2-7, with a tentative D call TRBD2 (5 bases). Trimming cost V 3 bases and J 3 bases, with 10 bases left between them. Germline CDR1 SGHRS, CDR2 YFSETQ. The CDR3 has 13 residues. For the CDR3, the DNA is TGCGCCAGCAGCTCAATACGGGACTACGAGCAGTACTTC. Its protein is CASSSIRDYEQYF.

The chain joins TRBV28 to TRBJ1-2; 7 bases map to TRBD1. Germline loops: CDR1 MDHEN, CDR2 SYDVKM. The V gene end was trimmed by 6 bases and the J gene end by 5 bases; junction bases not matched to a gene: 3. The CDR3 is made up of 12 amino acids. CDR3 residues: CASSVRGYGYTF. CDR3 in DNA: TGTGCCAGCAGCGTCAGGGGGTATGGCTACACCTTC.

The CDR3 loop is CASSEGGDSWGNTIYF. CDR3 bases: TGTGCCAGCAGCGAGGGAGGAGACAGTTGGGGAAACACCATATATTTT. V gene TRBV9 combines with J gene TRBJ1-3, with a weak D call TRBD1 (5 bases). Germline V gene lookup returns CDR1 SGDLS and CDR2 YYNGEE. V was clipped by 3 bases and J by 4 bases, with 17 bases between them. The CDR3 sequence is 16 residues long.

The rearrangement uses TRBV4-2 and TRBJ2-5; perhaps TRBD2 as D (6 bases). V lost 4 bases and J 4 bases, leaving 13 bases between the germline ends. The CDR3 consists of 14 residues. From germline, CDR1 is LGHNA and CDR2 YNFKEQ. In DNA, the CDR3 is TGTGCCAGCAGCCTCTTGGGGGGACGAGAGACCCAGTACTTC. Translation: CASSLLGGRETQYF.

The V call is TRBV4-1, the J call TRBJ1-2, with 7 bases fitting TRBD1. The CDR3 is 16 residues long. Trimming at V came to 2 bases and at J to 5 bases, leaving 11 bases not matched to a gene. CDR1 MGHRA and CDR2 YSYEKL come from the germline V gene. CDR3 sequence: CASSQWEFRGSYGYTF. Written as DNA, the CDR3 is TGCGCCAGCAGCCAATGGGAATTCAGGGGGTCATATGGCTACACCTTC.

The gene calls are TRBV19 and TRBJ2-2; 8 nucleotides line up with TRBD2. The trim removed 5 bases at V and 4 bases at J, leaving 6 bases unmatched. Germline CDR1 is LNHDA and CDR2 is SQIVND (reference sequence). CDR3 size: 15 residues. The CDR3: CASSGRGASTGELFF. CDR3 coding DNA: TGTGCCAGTAGTGGGCGGGGGGCCAGCACCGGGGAGCTGTTTTTT.

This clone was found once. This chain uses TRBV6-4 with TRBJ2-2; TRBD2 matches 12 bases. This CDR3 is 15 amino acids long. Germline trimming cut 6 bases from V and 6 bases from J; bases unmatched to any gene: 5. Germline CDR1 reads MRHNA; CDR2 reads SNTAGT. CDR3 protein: CASRTSGGTSGELFF. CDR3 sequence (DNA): TGTGCCAGCAGAACTAGCGGGGGGACGTCCGGGGAGCTGTTTTTT.

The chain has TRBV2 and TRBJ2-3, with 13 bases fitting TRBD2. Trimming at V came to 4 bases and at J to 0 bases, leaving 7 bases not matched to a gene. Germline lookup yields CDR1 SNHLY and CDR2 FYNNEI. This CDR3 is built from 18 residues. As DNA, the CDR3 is TGTGCCAGCAGTGTTCGGACTAGCGGGGGCCTCAGCACAGATACGCAGTATTTT. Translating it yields CASSVRTSGGLSTDTQYF.

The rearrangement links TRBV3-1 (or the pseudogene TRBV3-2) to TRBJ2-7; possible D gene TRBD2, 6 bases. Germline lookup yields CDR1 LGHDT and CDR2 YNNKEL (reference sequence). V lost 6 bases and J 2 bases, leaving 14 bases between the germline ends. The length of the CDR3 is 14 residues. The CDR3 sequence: CASSRGTDAYEQYF. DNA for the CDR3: TGTGCCAGCAGTCGGGGGACGGACGCCTACGAGCAGTACTTC.

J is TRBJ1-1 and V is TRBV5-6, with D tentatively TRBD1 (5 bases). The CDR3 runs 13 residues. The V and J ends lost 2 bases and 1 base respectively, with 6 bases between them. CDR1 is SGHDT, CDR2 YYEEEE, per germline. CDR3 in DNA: TGTGCCAGCAGCTTCAGGGCGAACACTGAAGCTTTCTTT. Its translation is CASSFRANTEAFF.

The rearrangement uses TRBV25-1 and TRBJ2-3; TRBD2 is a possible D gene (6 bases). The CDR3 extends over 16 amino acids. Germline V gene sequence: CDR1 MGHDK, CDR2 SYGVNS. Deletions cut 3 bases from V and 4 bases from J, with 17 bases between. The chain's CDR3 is CASSEKTSTSADTQYF. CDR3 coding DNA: TGTGCCAGCAGTGAGAAGACTAGTACCTCGGCAGATACGCAGTATTTT.

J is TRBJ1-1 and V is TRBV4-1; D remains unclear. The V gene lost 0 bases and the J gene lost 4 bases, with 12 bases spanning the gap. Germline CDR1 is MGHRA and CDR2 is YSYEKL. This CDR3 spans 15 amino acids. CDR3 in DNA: TGCGCCAGCAGCCAAGAGGTCGGAGGATCCACTGAAGCTTTCTTT. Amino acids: CASSQEVGGSTEAFF.

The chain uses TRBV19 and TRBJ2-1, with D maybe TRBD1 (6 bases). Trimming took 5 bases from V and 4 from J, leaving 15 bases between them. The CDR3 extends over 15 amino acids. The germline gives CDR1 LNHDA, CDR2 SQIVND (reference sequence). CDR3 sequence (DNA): TGTGCCAGTAGTGGACAGCCGCCCCCATACAATGAGCAGTTCTTC. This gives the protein CASSGQPPPYNEQFF.

In DNA form, the CDR3 reads TGTGCCAGCAGCCTCCGGTTAGATACGCAGTATTTT. Its protein is CASSLRLDTQYF. The V gene is TRBV11-2, the J gene TRBJ2-3, with D unclear. Trimming removed 5 bases at V and 5 bases at J, with 8 bases between. CDR1 is SGHAT, CDR2 FQNNGV, per germline. The CDR3 loop spans 12 amino acids.

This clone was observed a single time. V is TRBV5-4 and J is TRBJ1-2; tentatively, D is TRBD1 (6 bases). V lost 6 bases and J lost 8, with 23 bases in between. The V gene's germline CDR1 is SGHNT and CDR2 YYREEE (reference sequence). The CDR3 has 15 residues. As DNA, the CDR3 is TGTGCCAGCAACCCGGTTCCGGGGGGCGATTGGGGCTACACCTTC. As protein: CASNPVPGGDWGYTF.

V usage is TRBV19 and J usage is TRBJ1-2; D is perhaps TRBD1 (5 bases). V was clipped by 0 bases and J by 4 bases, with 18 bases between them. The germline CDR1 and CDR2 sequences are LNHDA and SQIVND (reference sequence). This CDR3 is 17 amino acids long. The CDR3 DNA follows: TGTGCCAGTAGTATAGATGGAGGGGCCAGCCAGGTCTATGGCTACACCTTC. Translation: CASSIDGGASQVYGYTF.

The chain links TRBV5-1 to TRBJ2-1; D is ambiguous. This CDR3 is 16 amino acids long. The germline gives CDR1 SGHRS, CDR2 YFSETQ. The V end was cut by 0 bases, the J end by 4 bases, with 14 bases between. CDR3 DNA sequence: TGCGCCAGCAGCTTGGGGGCCCTCCAGCTTTACAATGAGCAGTTCTTC. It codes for CASSLGALQLYNEQFF. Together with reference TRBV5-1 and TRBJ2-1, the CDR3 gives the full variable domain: KAGVTQTPRYLIKTRGQQVTLSCSPISGHRSVSWYQQTPGQGLQFLFEYFSETQRNKGNFPGRFSGRQFSNSRSEMNVSTLELGDSALYLCASSLGALQLYNEQFFGPGTRLTVL.

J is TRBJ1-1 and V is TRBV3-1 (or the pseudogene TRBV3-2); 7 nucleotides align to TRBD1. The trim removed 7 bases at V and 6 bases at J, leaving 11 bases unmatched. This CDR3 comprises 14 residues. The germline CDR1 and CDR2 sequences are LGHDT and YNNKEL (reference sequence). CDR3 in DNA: TGTGCCAGCAACCACAGGACAGGCGGGGCTGAAGCTTTCTTT. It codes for CASNHRTGGAEAFF.